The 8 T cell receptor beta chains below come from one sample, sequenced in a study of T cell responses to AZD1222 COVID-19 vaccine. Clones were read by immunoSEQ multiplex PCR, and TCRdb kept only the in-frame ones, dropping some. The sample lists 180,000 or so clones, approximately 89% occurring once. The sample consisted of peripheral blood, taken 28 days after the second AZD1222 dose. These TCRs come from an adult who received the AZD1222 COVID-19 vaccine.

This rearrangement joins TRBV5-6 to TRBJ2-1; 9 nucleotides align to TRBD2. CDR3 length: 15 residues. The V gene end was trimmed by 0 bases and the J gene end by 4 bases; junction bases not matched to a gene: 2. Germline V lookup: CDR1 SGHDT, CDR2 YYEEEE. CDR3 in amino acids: CASSLVTSGYNEQFF. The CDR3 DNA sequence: TGTGCCAGCAGCTTGGTGACTAGCGGATACAATGAGCAGTTCTTC.

The CDR3 reads CASRPGTGVSYEQYF. CDR3 DNA: TGTGCCAGTAGGCCCGGGACAGGGGTATCCTACGAGCAGTACTTC. This chain connects TRBV19 to TRBJ2-7; TRBD1 matches 10 bases. This CDR3 is built from 15 residues. Germline assignment: CDR1 LNHDA and CDR2 SQIVND (reference sequence). Germline trimming cut 6 bases from V and 1 base from J; bases unmatched to any gene: 6.

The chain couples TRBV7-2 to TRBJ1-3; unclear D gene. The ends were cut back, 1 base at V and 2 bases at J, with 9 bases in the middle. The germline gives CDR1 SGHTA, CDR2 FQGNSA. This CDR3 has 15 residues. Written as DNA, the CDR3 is TGTGCCAGCAGCTTAGTAACCCGAGCTGGAAACACCATATATTTT. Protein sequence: CASSLVTRAGNTIYF.

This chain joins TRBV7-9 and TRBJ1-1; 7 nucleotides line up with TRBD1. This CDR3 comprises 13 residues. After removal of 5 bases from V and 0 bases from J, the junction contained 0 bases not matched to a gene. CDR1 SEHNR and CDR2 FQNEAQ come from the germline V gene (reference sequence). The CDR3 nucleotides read TGTGCCAGCAGCGACAGGGTGAACACTGAAGCTTTCTTT. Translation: CASSDRVNTEAFF.

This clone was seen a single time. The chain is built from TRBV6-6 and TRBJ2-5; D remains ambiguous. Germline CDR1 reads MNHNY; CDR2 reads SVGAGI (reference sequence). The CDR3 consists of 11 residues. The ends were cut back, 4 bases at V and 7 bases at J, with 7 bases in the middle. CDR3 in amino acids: CASSSTGTQYF. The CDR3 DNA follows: TGTGCCAGCAGTTCCACGGGGACCCAGTACTTC.

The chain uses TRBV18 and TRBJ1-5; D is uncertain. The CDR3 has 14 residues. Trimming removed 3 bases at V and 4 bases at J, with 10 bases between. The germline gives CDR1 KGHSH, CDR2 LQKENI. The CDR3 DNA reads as TGTGCCAGCTCACCGGACGGAATTAATCAGCCCCAGCATTTT. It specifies CASSPDGINQPQHF.

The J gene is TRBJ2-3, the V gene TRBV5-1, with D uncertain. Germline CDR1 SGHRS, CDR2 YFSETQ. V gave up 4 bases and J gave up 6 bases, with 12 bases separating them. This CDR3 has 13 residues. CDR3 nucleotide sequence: TGCGCCAGCAGCCTCTCTACCCCGGATACGCAGTATTTT. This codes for CASSLSTPDTQYF.

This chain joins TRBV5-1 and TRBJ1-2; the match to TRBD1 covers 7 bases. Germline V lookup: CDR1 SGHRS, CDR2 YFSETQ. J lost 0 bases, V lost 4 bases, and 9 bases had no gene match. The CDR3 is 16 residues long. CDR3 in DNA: TGCGCCAGCAGCATCGTCCCGGGACAGTCTAACTATGGCTACACCTTC. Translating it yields CASSIVPGQSNYGYTF.